Reported below is one T cell receptor (beta chain). Its target antigen remains unknown. No base quality information exists; no much larger clone differs at one position. This sample stems from a study of human T cells and chemical hapten exposure (dated by TCRdb to 2020 to 2023). About the investigation overall: For sensitization, 2% DPC in acetone was applied to a roughly 2 cm by roughly 2 cm area of upper inner arm skin. Throughout the roughly 25-week study period, patients were also given weekly therapeutic DPC doses on the scalp. Patch testing on the upper back used Finn chambers containing 0.01% DPC, with scoring done after 6 days according to International Contact Dermatitis Research Group standards. Most of the patients in the cohort were female, and the cohort covered alopecia areata with under or over 50% scalp involvement, alopecia totalis and alopecia universalis. Libraries were pooled for sequencing, and variation in per-sample TCR yields was attributed mainly to small differences in library volumes within the pool. This study followed changes in the peripheral blood TCR repertoire in vivo during primary and secondary sensitization of alopecia patients to the hapten diphenylcyclopropenone (DPC). Patient blood was sampled pre-sensitization (week 0) and at 2, 6 and about 24 weeks after DPC sensitization. Blood for TCR sequencing was provided by twenty-nine alopecia patients at one to four time points (pre-sensitization, 2, 6 and 24 weeks). What the study reported, not specific to this receptor: No change with DPC sensitization was found in the number of TCRs above 1 in 1000 frequency, and no evidence of global repertoire structure alterations was found. Compared with pre-sensitization or healthy control sets, expanded TCRs formed significantly more large CDR3 similarity clusters, which is consistent with antigen-driven responses. Repeated subsampling changed both the strength of the expansion versus patch-test correlation and the threshold at which the correlation became significant. Alopecia, a presumed autoimmune disease, was present in all patients, so the immune response of the patients might differ from that of healthy individuals. The number of PT1 expanded TCRs positively correlated with patch test score, significant at thresholds 8, 16 and 32 but not 4.

Interpreted using the paper, the time point label stands for: pre-sensitization, week 0. Sample treatment or condition, as interpreted from the label and publication: therapeutic diphenylcyclopropenone sensitization with weekly scalp DPC. At each patch-test visit, blood was drawn before the patch test was applied. Patients were eligible if aged 18 to 70, diagnosed with alopecia and judged suitable for DPC therapy, and pregnant patients were excluded. Total RNA was isolated from unfractionated whole blood collected in Tempus Blood RNA tubes. V and J are trimmed by 5 bases and 7 bases, and the gene matches miss 5 bases of the junction. The CDR3, cysteine through phenylalanine, is 13 amino acids long. Only the CDR3 portion is preserved as DNA: 39 bases, with reading frame beginning at the first base. According to the germline V gene, CDR1 reads MNHEY and CDR2 reads SVGAGI. Library construction relied on RACE. TCRdb records NextSeq 500 as the sequencer. During library preparation, unique molecular identifiers were attached to individual cDNA molecules so that TCRs could be counted in a quantitative, reproducible way. For every blood RNA sample, sequencing covered both the TCR alpha and TCR beta chains. The authors' analysis ran thus. The median number of TCRs per sample was roughly 100,000, ranging from about 23,224 to 690,600. The Decombinator software suite was used to annotate V, J and CDR3 in the TCR reads. For PS versus PT1 abundance plots, all samples were subsampled to the same number of TCRs (28,000). TCRs were defined as expanded if absent before sensitization and observed at least eight times at the 2-week time point. TCRdb reanalyzed the raw reads on its own, using fastp at Q25 for trimming and MiXCR for clone calling, and kept in-frame beta chains. For every CDR3 protein sequence, its rows merge into one entry that carries the most common genes and DNA. V and J calls and clone size were set by TCRdb, not the authors. Here the sample has fewer than 350,000 distinct CDR3 sequences; approximately 8% occur a single time. The ten biggest clones cover less than 1.5% of the sample.

The rearrangement joined TRBV6-5 to TRBJ1-2; 9 central nucleotides agree with TRBD1. Specimen: whole blood, collected in connection with sensitization to the hapten diphenylcyclopropenone (DPC). This clonotype was sampled from a man in his late teens or twenties with alopecia areata. Some clones in this sample may be carry-over from other donors' samples. Here is the DNA: TGTGCCAGCAGTCGGGACAGGGACTGTGGCTACACCTTC. This is translated as CASSRDRDCGYTF.